The clone carrying this T cell receptor (beta chain) has just one count. TCRdb's table, derived via immunoSEQ multiplex PCR, lists solely in-frame clones and lacks some. The sample contains about 71,000 clones, roughly 82% of which appear only once. This CDR3 contains 15 residues. CDR1 SGHAT and CDR2 FQNNGV come from the germline V gene. V was cut by 1 base and J by 2 bases, with 6 bases left in between. The entry originates in a study of blood T cell repertoires in COVID-19. The sample taken for sequencing was peripheral blood. This sequence was found in a woman aged 80 or over with acute or convalescent COVID-19. V and J are TRBV11-2 and TRBJ2-6, with a tentative D call TRBD1 (6 bases). CDR3 residues: CASSLGGPGANVLTF. The CDR3 nucleotides are TGTGCCAGCAGCTTAGGGGGGCCTGGGGCCAACGTCCTGACTTTC.